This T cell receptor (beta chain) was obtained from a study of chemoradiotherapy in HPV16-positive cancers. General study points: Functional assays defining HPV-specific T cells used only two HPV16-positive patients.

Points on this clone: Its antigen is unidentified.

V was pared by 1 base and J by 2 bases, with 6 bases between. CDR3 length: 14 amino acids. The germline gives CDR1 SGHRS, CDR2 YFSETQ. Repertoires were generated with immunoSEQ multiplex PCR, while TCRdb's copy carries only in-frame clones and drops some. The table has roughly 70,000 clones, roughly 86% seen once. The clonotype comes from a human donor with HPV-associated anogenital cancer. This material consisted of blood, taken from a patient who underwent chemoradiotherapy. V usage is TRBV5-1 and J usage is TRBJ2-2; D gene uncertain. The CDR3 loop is CASSLSYNTGELFF. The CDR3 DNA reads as TGCGCCAGCAGCTTGTCTTACAACACCGGGGAGCTGTTTTTT.